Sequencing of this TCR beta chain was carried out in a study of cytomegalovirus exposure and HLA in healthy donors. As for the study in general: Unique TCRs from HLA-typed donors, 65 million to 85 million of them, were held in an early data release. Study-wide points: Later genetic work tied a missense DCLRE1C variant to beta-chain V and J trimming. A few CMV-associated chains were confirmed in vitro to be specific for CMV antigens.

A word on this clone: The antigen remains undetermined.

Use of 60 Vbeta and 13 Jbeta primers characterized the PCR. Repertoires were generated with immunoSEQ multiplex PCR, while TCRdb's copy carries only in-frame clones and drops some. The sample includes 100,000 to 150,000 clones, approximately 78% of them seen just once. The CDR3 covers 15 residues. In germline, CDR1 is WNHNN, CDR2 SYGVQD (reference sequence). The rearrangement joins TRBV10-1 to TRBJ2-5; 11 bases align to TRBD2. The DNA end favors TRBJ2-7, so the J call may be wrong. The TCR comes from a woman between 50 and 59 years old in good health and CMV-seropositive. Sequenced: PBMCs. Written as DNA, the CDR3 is TGCGCCAGCAGCCCGGGACTAGCGGACTCCTACGAGCAGTACTTC. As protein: CASSPGLADSYEQYF.